A single sample gave rise to the 27 T cell receptor beta chains below, sequenced in a study of blood T cell repertoires in COVID-19. Assay: immunoSEQ multiplex PCR; the TCRdb copy retains only in-frame clones and omits some. The sample lists 130,000 to 150,000 clones; 85% to 90% were seen once. The sample comprised peripheral blood. These receptors all come from a middle-aged man who had recovered from COVID-19.

This clone was detected a few times. The rearrangement links TRBV10-3 to TRBJ2-4; TRBD2 agrees at 8 bases. The CDR3 is 16 amino acids. V shed 2 bases and J 8 bases; nucleotides not matched to a gene: 11. Germline lookup yields CDR1 ENHRY and CDR2 SYGVKD. For the CDR3, the DNA is TGTGCCATCAGTGAGAATGTCGCCGGGGGGGCCGACATTCAGTACTTC. The encoded protein is CAISENVAGGADIQYF.

The sample holds a few counts of this clone. J is TRBJ1-2 and V is TRBV19; D might be TRBD1 (5 bases). V was shortened by 5 bases and J by 4 bases, with 11 bases between the two germline ends. Germline V gene sequence: CDR1 LNHDA, CDR2 SQIVND (reference sequence). This CDR3 spans 13 amino acids. The CDR3 region has the DNA TGTGCCAGTAGTTACGGGGGAGTCTATGGCTACACCTTC. It specifies CASSYGGVYGYTF.

The chain couples TRBV29-1 to TRBJ1-1, with 10 bases that match TRBD1. The CDR3 consists of 15 residues. Germline V CDR1 and CDR2: SQVTM, ANQGSEA. V lost 4 bases to trimming and J lost 4 bases; unmatched junction nucleotides: 9. The CDR3 here is CSVVRTGGSGTEAFF. The CDR3, as DNA: TGCAGCGTTGTGAGGACAGGGGGAAGTGGCACTGAAGCTTTCTTT.

The V gene is TRBV19, the J gene TRBJ2-5; D unresolved. The V gene lost 4 bases and the J gene lost 5 bases, with 14 bases spanning the gap. The CDR3 is 14 amino acids. The V gene's germline CDR1 is LNHDA and CDR2 SQIVND (reference sequence). CDR3 sequence (DNA): TGTGCCAGTAGTACAAACGACTGGCGGGAGACCCAGTACTTC. Its translation: CASSTNDWRETQYF.

This chain uses TRBV5-3 with TRBJ2-4; possible D gene TRBD2, 7 bases. TRBV5-3 is flagged as an ORF with uncertain function. CDR3 length: 16 residues. Trimming shortened V by 6 bases and J by 11 bases, and 27 bases separated the two germline ends. This CDR3 reads CARTPPGGPRNLFQYF. The CDR3 nucleotides read TGTGCCAGAACCCCCCCCGGGGGGCCGCGCAATCTATTTCAGTACTTC.

This clone was counted a single time. The chain couples TRBV30 to TRBJ1-5; a possible D gene is TRBD1 (6 bases). V lost 4 bases, J lost 5 bases, and 18 bases lay in between. Germline V CDR1 and CDR2: GTSNPN, SVGIG (reference sequence). The CDR3 runs 15 residues. The CDR3 nucleotides read TGTGCCTGGACCTTTCCTGACAAGGGGGATCAGCCCCAGCATTTT. Amino acids: CAWTFPDKGDQPQHF.

The chain couples TRBV7-2 to TRBJ2-1; 12 bases line up with TRBD2. The germline CDR1 and CDR2 sequences are SGHTA and FQGNSA. The junction had 4 bases not matched to a gene; V was cut back by 4 bases and J by 6 bases. The CDR3 consists of 15 residues. In DNA form, the CDR3 reads TGTGCCAGCAGCTCTAGCGGGGGGGACGGCAATGAGCAGTTCTTC. Translating gives CASSSSGGDGNEQFF. The entire variable domain, with the rest obtained from reference TRBV7-2 and TRBJ2-1, is as follows: GAGVSQSPSNKVTEKGKDVELRCDPISGHTALYWYRQSLGQGLEFLIYFQGNSAPDKSGLPSDRFSAERTGGSVSTLTIQRTQQEDSAVYLCASSSSGGDGNEQFFGPGTRLTVL.

This chain joins TRBV19 and TRBJ2-3; 14 nucleotides match TRBD2. Per the germline V gene, CDR1 is LNHDA and CDR2 is SQIVND (reference sequence). The CDR3 length is 16 residues. Losses at the gene ends were 5 bases for V and 6 bases for J; bases not matched to a gene: 7. The CDR3 sequence is CASSYLTSGGVDTQYF. The CDR3 DNA is TGTGCCAGTAGTTACTTGACTAGCGGGGGGGTGGATACGCAGTATTTT.

The rearrangement uses TRBV5-5 and TRBJ1-1; D not resolved. This CDR3 is built from 14 residues. Germline CDR1 is SGHKS and CDR2 is YYEKEE (reference sequence). The germline V and J ends were trimmed by 7 bases and 1 base, with 14 bases remaining between them. CDR3 in amino acids: CASELGGGNTEAFF. As DNA, the CDR3 is TGTGCCAGCGAGCTTGGAGGAGGGAACACTGAAGCTTTCTTT.

This clone was seen only once. The J gene is TRBJ2-1, the V gene TRBV7-9; 12 bases match TRBD2. Germline values: CDR1 SEHNR, CDR2 FQNEAQ (reference sequence). Trimming removed 3 bases from V and 8 bases from J; junction bases left unmatched: 5. There are 15 residues in the CDR3. The CDR3, as DNA: TGTGCCAGCAGCTTCATACTAGCGGGGGGTTATGAGCAGTTCTTC. It is translated as CASSFILAGGYEQFF.

This clone was detected only once. The rearrangement uses TRBV11-2 and TRBJ2-3, with a tentative D call TRBD2 (5 bases). CDR3 length: 15 residues. CDR1 is SGHAT, CDR2 FQNNGV, per germline. Trimming took 1 base from V and 2 from J, leaving 10 bases between them. CDR3 sequence reads: CASSLVRVSTDTQYF. The CDR3 DNA follows: TGTGCCAGCAGCTTAGTGAGGGTTTCCACAGATACGCAGTATTTT.

The V call is TRBV7-2, the J call TRBJ1-3; 7 nucleotides line up with TRBD1. The CDR3 has 15 residues. The V segment lost 4 bases and the J segment 2 bases; nucleotides outside the gene matches: 5. Germline CDR1 is SGHTA and CDR2 is FQGNSA. This chain's CDR3 is CASSSYDRAGNTIYF. Written as DNA, the CDR3 is TGTGCCAGCAGCTCATACGACAGGGCTGGAAACACCATATATTTT.

This clone came up once. The chain couples TRBV7-9 to TRBJ2-1; TRBD2 might be the D (6 bases). The CDR3 loop spans 16 amino acids. The germline V gene encodes CDR1 SEHNR and CDR2 FQNEAQ (reference sequence). Deletions cut 5 bases from V and 9 bases from J, with 23 bases between. The CDR3 sequence: CASSPQGSLVGGEQFF. CDR3 DNA: TGTGCCAGCAGCCCTCAAGGATCTCTCGTGGGGGGTGAGCAGTTCTTC.

The chain combines TRBV6-5 with TRBJ1-2, with no clear D. The V end lost 6 bases, the J end lost 4 bases, and 15 bases lay between the germline ends. The CDR3 totals 14 residues. The germline V gene encodes CDR1 MNHEY and CDR2 SVGAGI. CDR3 sequence: CASRPPGDGYGYTF. CDR3 DNA sequence: TGTGCCAGCAGGCCCCCGGGAGACGGCTATGGCTACACCTTC.

The chain joins TRBV7-2 to TRBJ2-7; TRBD1 aligns across 9 bases. The V segment lost 2 bases and the J segment 1 base; nucleotides outside the gene matches: 9. Looked up from germline, CDR1 is SGHTA and CDR2 is FQGNSA. The CDR3 totals 17 residues. The CDR3: CASSLIYSGTGSYEQYF. For the CDR3, the DNA is TGTGCCAGCAGCTTAATTTACTCCGGGACAGGGTCCTACGAGCAGTACTTC. Full variable domain (remainder filled in from reference TRBV7-2 and TRBJ2-7): GAGVSQSPSNKVTEKGKDVELRCDPISGHTALYWYRQSLGQGLEFLIYFQGNSAPDKSGLPSDRFSAERTGGSVSTLTIQRTQQEDSAVYLCASSLIYSGTGSYEQYFGPGTRLTVT.

The CDR3 coding sequence is TGTGCCAGCAGCCAGGGTTACACTGAAGCTTTCTTT. Translating gives CASSQGYTEAFF. The chain links TRBV12-3 or TRBV12-4 to TRBJ1-1; D is possibly TRBD1 (5 bases). There are 12 residues in the CDR3. V gave up 6 bases and J gave up 3 bases, with 8 bases separating them.

The chain combines TRBV7-3 with TRBJ2-3; 16 nucleotides line up with TRBD2. Trimming removed 5 bases from V and 2 bases from J; junction bases left unmatched: 10. This CDR3 region has 19 residues. Looked up from germline, CDR1 is SGHTA and CDR2 is FQGTGA. The CDR3 protein is CASSPTGTSGGAVTDTQYF. The CDR3 bases are TGTGCCAGCAGCCCCACCGGGACTAGCGGGGGGGCGGTCACAGATACGCAGTATTTT.

The V gene is TRBV7-9, the J gene TRBJ1-4; D possibly corresponds to TRBD1 (5 bases). The CDR3 is made up of 16 amino acids. Germline assignment: CDR1 SEHNR and CDR2 FQNEAQ (reference sequence). Trimming left V 2 bases short and J 3 bases short, with 13 bases between. The CDR3 sequence is CASSLPMGGPNEKLFF. The CDR3 DNA is TGTGCCAGCAGCTTACCGATGGGGGGTCCTAATGAAAAACTGTTTTTT.

This chain links TRBV25-1 with TRBJ1-6, with D maybe TRBD1 (6 bases). CDR1 and CDR2 (germline): MGHDK, SYGVNS. V lost 8 bases and J 8 bases, leaving 16 bases between the germline ends. CDR3 length: 14 amino acids. CDR3 sequence reads: CASAPSGGHSPLHF. CDR3 sequence (DNA): TGTGCCAGCGCCCCGTCGGGGGGGCATTCACCCCTCCACTTT.

The chain joins TRBV15 to TRBJ2-7; 10 bases match TRBD1. J gave up 2 bases and V 0 bases, and 4 bases lay outside the gene matches. This CDR3 contains 16 residues. Germline V gives CDR1 LNHNV, CDR2 YYDKDF (reference sequence). CDR3: CATSRDRDRGTYEQYF. CDR3 DNA: TGTGCCACCAGCAGAGATCGGGACAGGGGAACCTACGAGCAGTACTTC. Based on the CDR3 plus reference TRBV15 and TRBJ2-7, the full variable domain is DAMVIQNPRYQVTQFGKPVTLSCSQTLNHNVMYWYQQKSSQAPKLLFHYYDKDFNNEADTPDNFQSRRPNTSFCFLDIRSPGLGDTAMYLCATSRDRDRGTYEQYFGPGTRLTVT.

This clone was seen a few times. The V and J genes are TRBV3-1 (or the pseudogene TRBV3-2) and TRBJ2-7; D not certain. CDR1 is LGHDT and CDR2 is YNNKEL in the germline V gene (reference sequence). V shed 8 bases and J shed 0 bases, with 14 bases lying between them. The length of the CDR3 is 14 residues. CDR3 bases: TGTGCCAGCCCACGACGGAGAAGCTCCTACGAGCAGTACTTC. It is translated as CASPRRRSSYEQYF.

This chain connects TRBV7-2 to TRBJ1-2; D perhaps matches TRBD1 (5 bases). Per the germline V gene, CDR1 is SGHTA and CDR2 is FQGNSA. V was cut by 5 bases and J by 1 base, with 11 bases left in between. The CDR3 contains 14 residues. This chain's CDR3 is CASSPGHVNYGYTF. Here the CDR3 DNA reads TGTGCCAGCAGCCCCGGACACGTTAACTATGGCTACACCTTC.

The chain employs TRBV5-4 and TRBJ1-1, with D perhaps TRBD1 (5 bases). The CDR3 has 12 residues. From germline, CDR1 is SGHNT and CDR2 YYREEE (reference sequence). V lost 4 bases to trimming and J lost 1 base, with 5 bases between them. The CDR3 loop reads CASSTGNTEAFF. The CDR3 DNA sequence: TGTGCCAGCAGCACAGGGAACACTGAAGCTTTCTTT. The complete variable domain, with remaining parts taken from reference TRBV5-4 and TRBJ1-1, reads ETGVTQSPTHLIKTRGQQVTLRCSSQSGHNTVSWYQQALGQGPQFIFQYYREEENGRGNFPPRFSGLQFPNYSSELNVNALELDDSALYLCASSTGNTEAFFGQGTRLTVV.

The CDR3 bases are TGTGCCTATCAAACCGGGACATCAAACGGCTACACCTTC. This encodes CAYQTGTSNGYTF. The V and J genes are TRBV30 and TRBJ1-2; D is possibly TRBD1 (6 bases). V lost 7 bases, J lost 8 bases, and 20 bases lay in between. Per the germline V gene, CDR1 is GTSNPN and CDR2 is SVGIG (reference sequence). This CDR3 comprises 13 residues. The whole variable domain, remainder taken from reference TRBV30 and TRBJ1-2, is SQTIHQWPATLVQPVGSPLSLECTVEGTSNPNLYWYRQAAGRGLQLLFYSVGIGQISSEVPQNLSASRPQDRQFILSSKKLLLSDSGFYLCAYQTGTSNGYTFGSGTRLTVV.

This chain connects TRBV24-1 to TRBJ2-3; a possible D gene is TRBD2 (6 bases). CDR1 KGHDR and CDR2 SFDVKD come from the germline V gene. The CDR3 has 14 amino acids. V lost 9 bases to trimming and J lost 2 bases, with 14 bases between them. The CDR3 nucleotides are TGTGCCACCGGCTCTGGAGGGGCCACAGATACGCAGTATTTT. Its protein product is CATGSGGATDTQYF.

Notes on this clone: At one boundary the junction diverges from the germline segment, which might be a read error. The genes are TRBV6-5 and TRBJ2-7; 7 nucleotides align to TRBD2. This CDR3 has 12 amino acids. Germline V lookup: CDR1 MNHEY, CDR2 SVGAGI. CDR3 region: CASSLGGGLTNF. DNA of the CDR3: TGTGCCAGCAGTCTAGGCGGGGGACTAACGAACTTC.

This clone occurred a few times. The chain is built from TRBV4-1 and TRBJ2-7; 7 nucleotides line up with TRBD1. V lost 2 bases and J lost 4; bases outside the gene matches: 8. Germline CDR1 and CDR2: MGHRA and YSYEKL. The CDR3 sequence is 15 residues long. The CDR3 region has the DNA TGCGCCAGCAGCCAACCTCCGACAGGGTTGTACGAGCAGTACTTC. Its protein product is CASSQPPTGLYEQYF.